The rows below give T cell receptor beta chains drawn from one sample of a study of OX40 agonist ivuxolimab in advanced cancers. Using immunoSEQ multiplex PCR, the repertoire was profiled, and TCRdb retains in-frame clones only, with some absent. The repertoire has around 80,000 clones, approximately 85% of them found once; the top ten carry 3.1%. The sequencing used CD4+ or CD8+ T cells sorted from blood, collected in a trial of the OX40 agonist ivuxolimab. The receptors were gathered from an adult with an advanced solid tumor such as melanoma, head and neck, liver or kidney cancer. Each CDR3 is given with its conserved first and last residue. Clone size appears in some rows only: once, few, many, or a class for an expanded clone.

size	V	CDR3
.	TRBV11-3	CASSSIAGGSYNEQFF
.	TRBV5-1	CASSRDREYNEQFF
.	TRBV10-3	CATSVGQVAEAFF
.	TRBV7-8	CASSLGQALRGYTF
.	TRBV4-3	CASSQVGGEWVEQYF
.	TRBV4-3	CASSRFRRAFF
.	TRBV7-2	CASSAWALGAETQYF
.	TRBV4-2	CASSQHSDIYNEQFF
.	TRBV7-2	CASSSAGWRSQPQHF
.	TRBV6-6	CASSEQGPPDTEAFF
.	TRBV28	CASSLNWGPSSYEQYF
.	TRBV5-8	CASSLVRRDTEAFF
.	TRBV11-2	CASSRGSLQETQYF
.	TRBV11-2	CASSLQGLGLRFF
.	TRBV6-5	CASSYGQGFYEQYF
few	TRBV6-1	CASSGFRVETQYF
once	TRBV2	CASRRYRDVAFF
.	TRBV7-8	CASSRRDSNYNEQFF
.	TRBV30	CAWAPPTSGGGIF
.	TRBV18	CASSAGTVFEAFF